What follows is one T cell receptor beta chain and its context. The CDR3 consists of 12 residues. Trimming took off 1 base at V and 6 bases at J, with 7 bases between the two ends. These data belong to a study of blood T cell repertoires in COVID-19. Study-level information: Italy, Spain and the United States were the sources of the convalescent and acute COVID-19 samples. Sample material is recorded as cDNA or gDNA derived from T cells, B-cell-depleted T cells, or PBMCs.

As originally analysed: Amplification from reference gene primers served as the basis for estimated nucleated cell counts. Using immunoSEQ multiplex PCR, the repertoire was profiled, and TCRdb retains in-frame clones only, with some absent. D and trimming were read from the DNA, whereas the V and J calls and clone size are those reported in that table. The sample shows 120,000 or so clones, about 80% of them seen only once. What was sequenced was peripheral blood. This clonotype originated in a man between 35 and 55 years old with active or convalescent COVID-19. V usage is TRBV12-3 or TRBV12-4 and J usage is TRBJ2-7; D is undetermined. This CDR3 is CASSLGVPEQYF. In nucleotides, the CDR3 is TGTGCCAGCAGTTTAGGAGTCCCCGAGCAGTACTTC.